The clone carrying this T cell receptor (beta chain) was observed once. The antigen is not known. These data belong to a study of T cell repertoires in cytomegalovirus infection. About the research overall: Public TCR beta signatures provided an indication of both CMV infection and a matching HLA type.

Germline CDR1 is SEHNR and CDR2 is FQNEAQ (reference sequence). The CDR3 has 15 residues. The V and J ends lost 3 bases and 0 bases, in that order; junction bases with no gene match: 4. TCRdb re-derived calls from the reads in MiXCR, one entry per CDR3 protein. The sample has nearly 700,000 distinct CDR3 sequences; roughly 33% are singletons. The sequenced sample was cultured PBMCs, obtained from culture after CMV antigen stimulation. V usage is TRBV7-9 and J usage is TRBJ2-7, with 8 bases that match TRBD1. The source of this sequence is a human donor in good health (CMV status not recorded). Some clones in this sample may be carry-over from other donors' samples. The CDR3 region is CASSLTGEDSYEQYF. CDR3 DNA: TGTGCCAGCAGCTTGACAGGGGAGGACTCCTACGAGCAGTACTTC.